This note documents a single T cell receptor (beta chain) sequence. Generated by immunoSEQ multiplex PCR, the TCRdb table keeps only in-frame clones and is missing some. The sample carries roughly 30,000 clones, about 74% recorded once. V lost 0 bases, J lost 2 bases, and 5 bases stayed unmatched. CDR3 length: 16 residues. CDR1 and CDR2 (germline): SGDLS, YYNGEE. The record originates from a study of OX40 agonist ivuxolimab in advanced cancers. Overall study context: Every patient in dose escalation had hepatocellular carcinoma, melanoma, renal cell or head and neck cancer. Prior checkpoint blockade (anti-PD-1, anti-PD-L1 or anti-CTLA-4) was permitted; around 39% had it.

The sample in question was CD4+ or CD8+ T cells sorted from blood, obtained in a trial of the OX40 agonist ivuxolimab. V and J are TRBV9 and TRBJ1-5; 7 bases align to TRBD1. This receptor was taken from an adult with an advanced solid tumor such as melanoma, head and neck, liver or kidney cancer. In DNA form, the CDR3 reads TGTGCCAGCAGCGTAGTCCCAGGGGGTCGCAATCAGCCCCAGCATTTT. As protein: CASSVVPGGRNQPQHF.